This TCR beta chain was obtained from a study of blood T cell repertoires in COVID-19. Study-wide context: The samples span acute and convalescent COVID-19 from the United States, Italy and Spain. The cDNA or gDNA used as material had been derived from T cells, B-cell-depleted T cells, or PBMCs.

From germline, CDR1 is KGHSH and CDR2 LQKENI. The CDR3 has 13 amino acids. V dropped 5 bases and J dropped 0 bases, with 8 bases sitting between them. In the authors' workflow: The authors estimated nucleated cell counts from reference gene primer amplification. Method: immunoSEQ multiplex PCR; TCRdb's copy keeps in-frame clones and lacks some. D and trimming come from the DNA, and the V and J calls and clone size come from that table. The table has around 260,000 clones, approximately 90% seen once. This chain connects TRBV18 to TRBJ2-7; D perhaps matches TRBD2 (6 bases). This sequence was found in a man in his sixties who had recovered from COVID-19. The sample consisted of peripheral blood. CDR3 DNA sequence: TGTGCCAGCTCAGCGGGGAGCTCCTACGAGCAGTACTTC. Its protein is CASSAGSSYEQYF.